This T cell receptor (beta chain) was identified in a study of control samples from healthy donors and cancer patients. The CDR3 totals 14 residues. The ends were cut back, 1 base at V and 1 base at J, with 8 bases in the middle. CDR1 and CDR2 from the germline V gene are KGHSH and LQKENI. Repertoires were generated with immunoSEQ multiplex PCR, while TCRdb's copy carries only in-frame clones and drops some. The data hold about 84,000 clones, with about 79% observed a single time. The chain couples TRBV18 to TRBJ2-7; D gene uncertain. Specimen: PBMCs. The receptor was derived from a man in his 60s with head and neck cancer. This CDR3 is CASSPRTDSYEQYF. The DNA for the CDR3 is TGTGCCAGCTCACCACGTACGGATTCCTACGAGCAGTACTTC.